This T cell receptor (beta chain) was sequenced during a study of T-cell memory formation after mild COVID-19. MiXCR was run by TCRdb on the 5' RACE reads, yielding one entry per CDR3 protein. The profile covers approximately 340,000 distinct CDR3 sequences, with 15% to 20% appearing a single time and around 22% taken by the ten largest. This clonotype was counted ten times or more. Sequenced input: PBMCs or a T cell subset sorted from them (not recorded which). The receptor comes from a man between 18 and 29 years old who had mild COVID-19 (a few samples of this study predate the infection). Cell type and time point are not known.

CDR3 DNA: TGTGCCTGGAGTCCAGACAACTCTGGAAACACCATATATTTT. Residues: CAWSPDNSGNTIYF. The chain joins TRBV30 to TRBJ1-3; D uncertain. The CDR3 is made up of 14 amino acids. Germline V gene sequence: CDR1 GTSNPN, CDR2 SVGIG (reference sequence). V dropped 2 bases and J dropped 0 bases, with 8 bases sitting between them.